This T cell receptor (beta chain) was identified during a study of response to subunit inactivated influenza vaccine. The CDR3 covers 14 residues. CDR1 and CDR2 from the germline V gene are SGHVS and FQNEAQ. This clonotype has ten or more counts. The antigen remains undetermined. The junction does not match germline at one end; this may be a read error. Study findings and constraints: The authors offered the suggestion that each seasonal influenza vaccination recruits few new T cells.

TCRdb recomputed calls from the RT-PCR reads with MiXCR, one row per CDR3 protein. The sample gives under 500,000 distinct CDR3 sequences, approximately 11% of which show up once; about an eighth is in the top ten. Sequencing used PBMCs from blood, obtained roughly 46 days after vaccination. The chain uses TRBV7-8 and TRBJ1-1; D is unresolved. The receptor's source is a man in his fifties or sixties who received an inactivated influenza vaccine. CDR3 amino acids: CASSLGGRNTEAFF. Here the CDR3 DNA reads TGCGCCAGCAGCTTGGGAGGAAGGAACACTGAAGCTTTCTTT.